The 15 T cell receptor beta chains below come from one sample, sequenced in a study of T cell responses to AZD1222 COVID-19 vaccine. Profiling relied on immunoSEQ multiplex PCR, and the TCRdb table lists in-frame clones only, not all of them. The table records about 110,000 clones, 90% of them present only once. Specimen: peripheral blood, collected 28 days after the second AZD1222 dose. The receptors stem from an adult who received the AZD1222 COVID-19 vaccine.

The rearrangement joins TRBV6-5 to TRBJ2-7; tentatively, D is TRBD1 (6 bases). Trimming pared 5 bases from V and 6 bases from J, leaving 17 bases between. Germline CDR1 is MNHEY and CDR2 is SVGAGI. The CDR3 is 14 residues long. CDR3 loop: CASSKQGVKGEQYF. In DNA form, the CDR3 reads TGTGCCAGCAGTAAACAGGGCGTAAAGGGCGAGCAGTACTTC.

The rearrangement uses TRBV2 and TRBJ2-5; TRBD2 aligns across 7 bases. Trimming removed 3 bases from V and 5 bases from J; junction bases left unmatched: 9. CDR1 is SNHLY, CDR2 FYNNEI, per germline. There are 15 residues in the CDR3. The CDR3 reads CASSDWVAGGETQYF. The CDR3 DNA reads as TGTGCCAGCAGTGATTGGGTAGCGGGCGGGGAGACCCAGTACTTC.

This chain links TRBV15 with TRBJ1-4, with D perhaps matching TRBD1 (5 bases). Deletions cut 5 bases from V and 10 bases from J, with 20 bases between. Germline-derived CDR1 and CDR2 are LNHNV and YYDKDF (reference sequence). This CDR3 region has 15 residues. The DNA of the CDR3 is TGTGCCACCAGCCCCGGGGGTACGTACGTCGGAAAACTGTTTTTT. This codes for CATSPGGTYVGKLFF.

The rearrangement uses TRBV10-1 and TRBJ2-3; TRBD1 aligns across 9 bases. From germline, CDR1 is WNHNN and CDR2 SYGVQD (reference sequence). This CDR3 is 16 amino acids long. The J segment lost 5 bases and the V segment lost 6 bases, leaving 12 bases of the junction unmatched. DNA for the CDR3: TGCGCCAGCAGCGCCCGGACAGGGGCTACACAAGATACGCAGTATTTT. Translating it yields CASSARTGATQDTQYF.

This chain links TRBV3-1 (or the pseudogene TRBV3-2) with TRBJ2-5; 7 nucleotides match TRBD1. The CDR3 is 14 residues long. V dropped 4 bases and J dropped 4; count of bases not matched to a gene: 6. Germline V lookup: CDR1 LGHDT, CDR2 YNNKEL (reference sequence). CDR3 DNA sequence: TGTGCCAGCAGCCTTGAGGGGGCGGGAGAGACCCAGTACTTC. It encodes CASSLEGAGETQYF.

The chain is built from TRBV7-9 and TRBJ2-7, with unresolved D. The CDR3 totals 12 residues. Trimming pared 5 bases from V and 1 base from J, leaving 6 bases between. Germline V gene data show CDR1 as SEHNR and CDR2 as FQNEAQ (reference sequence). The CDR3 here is CASSAESYEQYF. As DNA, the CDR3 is TGTGCCAGCAGCGCGGAGTCCTACGAGCAGTACTTC.

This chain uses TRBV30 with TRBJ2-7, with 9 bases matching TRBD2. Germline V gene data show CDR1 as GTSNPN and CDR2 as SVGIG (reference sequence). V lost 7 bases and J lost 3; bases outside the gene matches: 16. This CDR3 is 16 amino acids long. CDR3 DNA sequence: TGTGCCTCCCTTAACACGCCTGGGCGGGGGGGCTACGAGCAGTACTTC. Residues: CASLNTPGRGGYEQYF.

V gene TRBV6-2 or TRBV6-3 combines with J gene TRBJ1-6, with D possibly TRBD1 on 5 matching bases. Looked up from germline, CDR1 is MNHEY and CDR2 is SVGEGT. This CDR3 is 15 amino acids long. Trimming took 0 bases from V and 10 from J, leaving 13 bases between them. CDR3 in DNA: TGTGCCAGCAGTTACTCGGGCCTATGGGACTCACCCCTCCACTTT. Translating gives CASSYSGLWDSPLHF.

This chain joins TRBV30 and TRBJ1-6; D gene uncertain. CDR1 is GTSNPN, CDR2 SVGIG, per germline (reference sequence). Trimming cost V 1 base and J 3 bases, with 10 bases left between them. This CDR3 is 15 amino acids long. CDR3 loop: CAWSGSVFYNSPLHF. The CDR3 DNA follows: TGTGCCTGGAGTGGGTCGGTATTCTATAATTCACCCCTCCACTTT. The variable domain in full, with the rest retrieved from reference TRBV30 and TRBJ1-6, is SQTIHQWPATLVQPVGSPLSLECTVEGTSNPNLYWYRQAAGRGLQLLFYSVGIGQISSEVPQNLSASRPQDRQFILSSKKLLLSDSGFYLCAWSGSVFYNSPLHFGNGTRLTVT.

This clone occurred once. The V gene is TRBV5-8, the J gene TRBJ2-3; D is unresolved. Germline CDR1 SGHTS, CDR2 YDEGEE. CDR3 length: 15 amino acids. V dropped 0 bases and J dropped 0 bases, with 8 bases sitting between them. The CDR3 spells CASSLASLSTDTQYF. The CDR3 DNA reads TGTGCCAGCAGCTTGGCCAGTCTAAGCACAGATACGCAGTATTTT.

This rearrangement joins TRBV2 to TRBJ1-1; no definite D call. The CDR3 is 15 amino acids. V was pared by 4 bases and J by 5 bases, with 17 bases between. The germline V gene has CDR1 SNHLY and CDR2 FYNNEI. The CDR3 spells CASSGRKRVGTEAFF. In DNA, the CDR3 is TGTGCCAGCAGTGGTAGGAAAAGGGTTGGTACTGAAGCTTTCTTT.

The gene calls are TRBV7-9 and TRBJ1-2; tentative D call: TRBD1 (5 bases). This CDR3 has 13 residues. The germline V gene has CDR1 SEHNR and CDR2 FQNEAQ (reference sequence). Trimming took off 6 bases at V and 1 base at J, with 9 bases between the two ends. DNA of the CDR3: TGTGCCAGCAGACCACAGGTTAACTATGGCTACACCTTC. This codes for CASRPQVNYGYTF.

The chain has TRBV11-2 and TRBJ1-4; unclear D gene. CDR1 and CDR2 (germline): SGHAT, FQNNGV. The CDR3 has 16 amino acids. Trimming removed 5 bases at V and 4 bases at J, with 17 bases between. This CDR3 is CASSPTTDTYNEKLFF. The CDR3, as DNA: TGTGCCAGCAGCCCAACTACAGACACCTATAATGAAAAACTGTTTTTT.

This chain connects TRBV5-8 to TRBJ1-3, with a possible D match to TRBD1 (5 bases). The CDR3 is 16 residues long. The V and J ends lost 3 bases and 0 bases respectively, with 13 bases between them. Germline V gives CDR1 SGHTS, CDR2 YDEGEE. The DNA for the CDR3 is TGTGCCAGCAGCTCCAGGGTCGTGAGCTCTGGAAACACCATATATTTT. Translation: CASSSRVVSSGNTIYF.

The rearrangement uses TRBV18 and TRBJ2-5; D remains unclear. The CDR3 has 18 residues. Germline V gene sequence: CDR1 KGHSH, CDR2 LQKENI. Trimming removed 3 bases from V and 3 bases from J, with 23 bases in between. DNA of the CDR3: TGTGCCAGCTCACCCTCGGGTGTGGTGGGCAGAACCAAAGAGACCCAGTACTTC. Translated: CASSPSGVVGRTKETQYF.